Each of the 10 T cell receptor beta chains below was sequenced from the same sample in a study of blood T cell repertoires in COVID-19. Profiled with immunoSEQ multiplex PCR; TCRdb holds only in-frame clones, not every one. The table includes over 100,000 clones, almost 85% detected once. The sample consisted of peripheral blood. All receptors come from a man aged 35-49 years with active or convalescent COVID-19.

The CDR3 loop reads CASSDRTGGRETQYF. DNA for the CDR3: TGTGCCAGCAGCGATCGGACAGGCGGGAGGGAGACCCAGTACTTC. The genes are TRBV7-9 and TRBJ2-5; D possibly corresponds to TRBD2 (8 bases). In germline, CDR1 is SEHNR, CDR2 FQNEAQ (reference sequence). The V gene lost 5 bases and the J gene lost 5 bases, with 18 bases spanning the gap. This CDR3 region has 15 residues. The full variable domain, in which reference TRBV7-9 and TRBJ2-5 provide the parts outside the CDR3, is DTGVSQNPRHKITKRGQNVTFRCDPISEHNRLYWYRQTLGQGPEFLTYFQNEAQLEKSRLLSDRFSAERPKGSFSTLEIQRTEQGDSAMYLCASSDRTGGRETQYFGPGTRLLVL.

This rearrangement joins TRBV4-1 to TRBJ1-3; the D is unclear. The CDR3 contains 14 residues. Trimming took off 0 bases at V and 4 bases at J, with 7 bases between the two ends. Germline lookup yields CDR1 MGHRA and CDR2 YSYEKL. The CDR3 protein is CASSQDRQGNTIYF. The CDR3 bases are TGCGCCAGCAGCCAAGACCGACAAGGAAACACCATATATTTT.

The chain links TRBV9 to TRBJ1-6, with unresolved D. The length of the CDR3 is 15 residues. Germline V gene sequence: CDR1 SGDLS, CDR2 YYNGEE. Between the trimmed V and J ends, which lost 7 bases and 6 bases, there was a span of 17 bases. The CDR3 loop is CASQREIDLNSPLHF. CDR3 coding DNA: TGTGCCAGCCAGAGGGAGATTGATCTTAATTCACCCCTCCACTTT.

The chain recombines TRBV11-2 with TRBJ2-7; TRBD1 is a possible D gene (7 bases). CDR3 size: 15 residues. Between the trimmed V and J ends, which lost 0 bases and 4 bases, there was a span of 13 bases. Germline CDR1 is SGHAT and CDR2 is FQNNGV. The CDR3 reads CASSLDEAGGYEQYF. The CDR3 nucleotides read TGTGCCAGCAGCTTAGATGAGGCAGGGGGGTACGAGCAGTACTTC. The full variable domain, rest sourced from reference TRBV11-2 and TRBJ2-7, is EAGVAQSPRYKIIEKRQSVAFWCNPISGHATLYWYQQILGQGPKLLIQFQNNGVVDDSQLPKDRFSAERLKGVDSTLKIQPAKLEDSAVYLCASSLDEAGGYEQYFGPGTRLTVT.

The chain recombines TRBV6-5 with TRBJ1-2; TRBD1 might be the D (5 bases). The CDR3 has 14 amino acids. Trimming took off 2 bases at V and 7 bases at J, with 14 bases between the two ends. CDR1 MNHEY and CDR2 SVGAGI come from the germline V gene. CDR3 bases: TGTGCCAGCAGTTACCAGGGAGGCAACGGTGGCTACACCTTC. Its translation: CASSYQGGNGGYTF.

The V and J genes are TRBV12-3 or TRBV12-4 and TRBJ2-3; D gene unclear. The CDR3 covers 12 residues. Trimming removed 6 bases at V and 10 bases at J, with 14 bases between. The CDR3 region is CASSKDRQAQYF. CDR3 bases: TGTGCCAGCAGCAAAGACCGGCAGGCGCAGTATTTT.

The table lists this clone with a few counts. This chain links TRBV3-1 (or the pseudogene TRBV3-2) with TRBJ1-3, with D possibly being TRBD1 (5 bases). The CDR3 totals 16 residues. V lost 0 bases and J 4 bases, leaving 13 bases between the germline ends. Germline CDR1 reads LGHDT; CDR2 reads YNNKEL (reference sequence). The DNA for the CDR3 is TGTGCCAGCAGCCAAGATAATCCAGGGTCAGGAAACACCATATATTTT. Residues: CASSQDNPGSGNTIYF.

The chain has TRBV30 and TRBJ1-2, with TRBD1 matching over 7 bases. Germline V gene lookup returns CDR1 GTSNPN and CDR2 SVGIG (reference sequence). Trimming removed 1 base from V and 6 bases from J; junction bases left unmatched: 11. The CDR3 is made up of 15 amino acids. CDR3 in DNA: TGTGCCTGGAGTGATACCCCATTGACAGGGCATGGCTACACCTTC. It specifies CAWSDTPLTGHGYTF.

This rearrangement joins TRBV11-2 to TRBJ2-7; D may be TRBD1 (6 bases). Per the germline V gene, CDR1 is SGHAT and CDR2 is FQNNGV. This CDR3 comprises 17 residues. V was cut by 1 base and J by 4 bases, with 20 bases left in between. In DNA form, the CDR3 reads TGTGCCAGCAGCTTAGTCGGCAGGGGTAGGTCTAGGTACGAGCAGTACTTC. Encoded protein: CASSLVGRGRSRYEQYF.

The V call is TRBV5-1, the J call TRBJ2-7; 10 positions match TRBD2. J gave up 7 bases and V 7 bases, and 11 bases lay outside the gene matches. Germline V gives CDR1 SGHRS, CDR2 YFSETQ. The CDR3 contains 14 residues. Written as DNA, the CDR3 is TGCGCCAGCCGAAAAAGCGGGGGGGCGGAAGAGCAGTACTTC. Amino acids: CASRKSGGAEEQYF.